These 19 T cell receptor beta chains originate from one sample sequenced in a study of vaccination and CD4 T cells after COVID-19. As for treatment: approximately 11-day PBMC culture with coronavirus spike peptide pools or control peptides (ViraFEST assay). Sequenced with the Oncomine TCR Beta short-read assay was DNA taken from cultured CD4+ T cells. TCRdb independently ran MiXCR on the PCR reads; one entry per CDR3 protein. The sample holds approximately 10,000 distinct CDR3 sequences, around 75% seen once. Antigens for these TCRs are unknown. The sequenced material came from CD4+ T cells from blood, cultured in vitro. The receptors were sampled from a human donor who had recovered from COVID-19.

The rearrangement links TRBV27 to TRBJ1-2, with unresolved D. Trimming cost V 5 bases and J 4 bases, with 11 bases left between them. The CDR3 spans 13 residues. Per germline, CDR1 MNHEY and CDR2 SMNVEV (reference sequence). CDR3 nucleotide sequence: TGTGCCAGCAGTCTAGTCGGATCCTATGGCTACACCTTC. Amino acids: CASSLVGSYGYTF.

The chain links TRBV15 to TRBJ1-6, with 7 nucleotides matching TRBD1. In germline, CDR1 is LNHNV, CDR2 YYDKDF (reference sequence). The CDR3 has 18 amino acids. With V trimmed by 0 bases and J by 12 bases, 17 bases remained unmatched. CDR3: CATSRDELTGLYPEPLHF. The CDR3 DNA follows: TGTGCCACCAGCAGAGACGAACTGACAGGGTTGTATCCTGAACCCCTCCACTTT.

The chain links TRBV20-1 to TRBJ2-7, with unresolved D. Germline V lookup: CDR1 DFQATT, CDR2 SNEGSKA (reference sequence). Trimming shortened V by 1 base and J by 9 bases, and 10 bases separated the two germline ends. This CDR3 is 11 amino acids long. The CDR3 DNA reads as TGCAGTGCTAGAGTTCTCCCAGCGCAGTACTTC. It yields the protein CSARVLPAQYF.

The V and J genes are TRBV27 and TRBJ1-1; D remains unclear. Looked up from germline, CDR1 is MNHEY and CDR2 is SMNVEV (reference sequence). The V end was cut by 8 bases, the J end by 10 bases, with 17 bases between. CDR3 length equals 12 residues. The CDR3 loop is CASQAPLAPAFF. In nucleotides, the CDR3 is TGTGCCAGCCAAGCCCCCCTCGCCCCAGCTTTCTTT.

V is TRBV2 and J is TRBJ1-3; TRBD1 might be the D (6 bases). The V end lost 2 bases, the J end lost 2 bases, and 13 bases lay between the germline ends. Germline-derived CDR1 and CDR2 are SNHLY and FYNNEI. This CDR3 has 16 residues. The CDR3 here is CASSESTGSPGNTIYF. The CDR3 DNA is TGTGCCAGCAGTGAATCCACAGGGTCCCCTGGAAACACCATATATTTT.

The chain couples TRBV20-1 to TRBJ1-1; TRBD1 is a possible D gene (6 bases). V was shortened by 6 bases and J by 10 bases, with 24 bases between the two germline ends. The germline gives CDR1 DFQATT, CDR2 SNEGSKA (reference sequence). This CDR3 region has 14 residues. The CDR3 loop reads CSAPDGGLGFRAFF. The CDR3 region has the DNA TGCAGTGCCCCCGACGGGGGCCTCGGGTTTCGAGCTTTCTTT.

In this sample, this clonotype is large (0.1 to 1%). The chain is built from TRBV24-1 and TRBJ2-2; 7 bases line up with TRBD1. Trimming cost V 6 bases and J 4 bases; bases outside gene matches: 10. The CDR3 has 16 residues. CDR1 KGHDR and CDR2 SFDVKD come from the germline V gene. The CDR3 bases are TGTGCCACCAGTCAGATTCAGGGGGTTGGCACCGGGGAGCTGTTTTTT. It codes for CATSQIQGVGTGELFF.

This chain connects TRBV15 to TRBJ1-1; D possibly corresponds to TRBD1 (5 bases). CDR3 size: 12 residues. V lost 0 bases to trimming and J lost 10 bases, with 9 bases between them. Germline V gene lookup returns CDR1 LNHNV and CDR2 YYDKDF (reference sequence). The CDR3 spells CATSRDGGRAFF. The CDR3 DNA follows: TGTGCCACCAGCAGAGATGGGGGACGAGCTTTCTTT.

The chain recombines TRBV6-1 with TRBJ1-2; a possible D gene is TRBD1 (6 bases). V shed 10 bases and J shed 7 bases, with 16 bases lying between them. CDR1 is MNHNS and CDR2 is SASEGT in the germline V gene. The CDR3 contains 12 residues. The chain's CDR3 is CAINNGGLGYTF. In DNA, the CDR3 is TGTGCCATCAATAACGGGGGCCTTGGCTACACCTTC.

The CDR3: CASIAGGTGELFF. CDR3 nucleotide sequence: TGTGCCAGCATAGCGGGGGGGACCGGGGAGCTGTTTTTT. The chain is built from TRBV25-1 and TRBJ2-2; 11 bases map to TRBD2. Losses at the gene ends were 7 bases for V and 5 bases for J; bases not matched to a gene: 0. CDR1 and CDR2 from the germline V gene are MGHDK and SYGVNS. The CDR3 runs 13 residues.

The rearrangement links TRBV25-1 to TRBJ1-2, with a tentative D call TRBD1 (6 bases). With 6 bases removed from V and 4 bases from J, the gap between germline ends came to 12 bases. The germline V gene encodes CDR1 MGHDK and CDR2 SYGVNS. This CDR3 comprises 13 residues. Here the CDR3 DNA reads TGTGCCAGCAGAGACTACAGGGCCTATGGCTACACCTTC. It encodes CASRDYRAYGYTF.

This chain uses TRBV28 with TRBJ1-3; TRBD1 matches 8 bases. Trimming at V came to 3 bases and at J to 2 bases, leaving 6 bases not matched to a gene. Per the germline V gene, CDR1 is MDHEN and CDR2 is SYDVKM. The CDR3 has 16 residues. CDR3 DNA: TGTGCCAGCAGTTTCCACAGGGGGGGTGCTGGAAACACCATATATTTT. Protein: CASSFHRGGAGNTIYF.

V usage is TRBV6-1 and J usage is TRBJ2-1; D may be TRBD1 (7 bases). CDR1 is MNHNS and CDR2 is SASEGT in the germline V gene. The length of the CDR3 is 14 residues. Trimming left V 2 bases short and J 7 bases short, with 12 bases between. The CDR3 region is CASSERTGGNEQFF. The CDR3 DNA is TGTGCCAGCAGTGAAAGGACAGGAGGGAATGAGCAGTTCTTC.

This clonotype is a singleton in its sample. J is TRBJ1-1 and V is TRBV2, with D perhaps matching TRBD1 (6 bases). The CDR3 has 16 amino acids. CDR1 is SNHLY and CDR2 is FYNNEI in the germline V gene. The germline V and J ends were trimmed by 10 bases and 0 bases, with 21 bases remaining between them. CDR3 loop: CATAARGSLMNTEAFF. In DNA, the CDR3 is TGTGCCACCGCTGCGAGGGGGTCCTTAATGAACACTGAAGCTTTCTTT.

The chain employs TRBV6-5 and TRBJ1-6, with 7 bases fitting TRBD1. Trimming took 0 bases from V and 0 from J; bases not matched to a gene: 8. CDR3 length: 19 amino acids. Germline CDR1 MNHEY, CDR2 SVGAGI. The CDR3 loop is CASSYSSDRPFSYNSPLHF. CDR3 DNA sequence: TGTGCCAGCAGTTACTCTTCGGACAGGCCTTTCTCCTATAATTCACCCCTCCACTTT.

The chain carries TRBV20-1 and TRBJ1-2; D may be TRBD1 (5 bases). V was clipped by 1 base and J by 6 bases, with 15 bases between them. Germline-derived CDR1 and CDR2 are DFQATT and SNEGSKA (reference sequence). The CDR3 is 14 residues long. CDR3 loop: CSARAWGPSDGYTF. In DNA, the CDR3 is TGCAGTGCTAGAGCTTGGGGCCCAAGTGATGGCTACACCTTC.

This CDR3 reads CASSRRTSGSVEQFF. The CDR3 bases are TGTGCCAGTAGTAGGAGGACTAGCGGGAGTGTTGAGCAGTTCTTC. The chain links TRBV19 to TRBJ2-1; TRBD2 matches 13 bases. V shed 4 bases, J shed 9 bases, and the junction held 6 bases outside the gene matches. The CDR3 runs 15 residues. In germline, CDR1 is LNHDA, CDR2 SQIVND (reference sequence).

The chain couples TRBV6-1 to TRBJ1-2, with a possible D match to TRBD1 (6 bases). The length of the CDR3 is 13 residues. The germline CDR1 and CDR2 sequences are MNHNS and SASEGT. Trimming left V 6 bases short and J 8 bases short, with 16 bases between. The DNA for the CDR3 is TGTGCCAGCAGCCTACGACAGGCGGGGGGCTACACCTTC. Amino acids: CASSLRQAGGYTF.

The V and J genes are TRBV6-1 and TRBJ2-5, with TRBD1 matching over 9 bases. In germline, CDR1 is MNHNS, CDR2 SASEGT. This CDR3 comprises 15 residues. V shed 6 bases, J shed 2 bases, and the junction held 7 bases outside the gene matches. The CDR3 coding sequence is TGTGCCAGCAGGCCCGACAGGGGGGCACAAGAGACCCAGTACTTC. Residues: CASRPDRGAQETQYF.